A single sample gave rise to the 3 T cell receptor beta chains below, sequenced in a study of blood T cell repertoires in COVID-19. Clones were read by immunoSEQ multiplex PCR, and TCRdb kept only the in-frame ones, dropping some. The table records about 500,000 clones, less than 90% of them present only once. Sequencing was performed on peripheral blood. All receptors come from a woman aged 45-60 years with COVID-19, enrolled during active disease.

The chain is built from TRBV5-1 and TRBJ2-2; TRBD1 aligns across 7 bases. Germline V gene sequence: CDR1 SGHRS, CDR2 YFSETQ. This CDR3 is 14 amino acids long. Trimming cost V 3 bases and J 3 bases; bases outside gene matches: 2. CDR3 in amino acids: CASSSTGYTGELFF. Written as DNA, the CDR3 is TGCGCCAGCAGCTCGACAGGGTACACCGGGGAGCTGTTTTTT.

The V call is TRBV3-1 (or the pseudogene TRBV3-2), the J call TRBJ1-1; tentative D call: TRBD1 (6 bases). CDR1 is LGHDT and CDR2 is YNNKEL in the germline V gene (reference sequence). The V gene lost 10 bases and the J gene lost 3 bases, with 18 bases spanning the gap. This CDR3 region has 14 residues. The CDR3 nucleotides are TGTGCCACCGCATCTGGACAGTCCTACACTGAAGCTTTCTTT. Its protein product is CATASGQSYTEAFF.

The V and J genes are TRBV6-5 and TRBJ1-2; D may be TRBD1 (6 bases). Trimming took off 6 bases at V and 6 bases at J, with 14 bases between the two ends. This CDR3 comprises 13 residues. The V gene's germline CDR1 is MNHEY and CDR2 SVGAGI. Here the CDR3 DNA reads TGTGCCAGCAGGGGGGCCAGGGGCCATGGCTACACCTTC. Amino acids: CASRGARGHGYTF.